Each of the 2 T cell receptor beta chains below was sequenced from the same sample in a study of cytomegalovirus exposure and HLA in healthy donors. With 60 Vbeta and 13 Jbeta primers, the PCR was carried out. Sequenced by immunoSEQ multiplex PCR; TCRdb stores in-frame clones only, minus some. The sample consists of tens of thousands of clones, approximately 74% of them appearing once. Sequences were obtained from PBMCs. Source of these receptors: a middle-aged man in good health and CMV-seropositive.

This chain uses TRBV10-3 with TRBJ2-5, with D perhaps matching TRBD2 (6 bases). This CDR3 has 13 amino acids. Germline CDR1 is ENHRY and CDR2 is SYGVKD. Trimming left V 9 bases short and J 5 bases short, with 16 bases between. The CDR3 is CAIRGTPGETQYF. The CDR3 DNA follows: TGTGCCATAAGAGGGACTCCCGGGGAGACCCAGTACTTC.

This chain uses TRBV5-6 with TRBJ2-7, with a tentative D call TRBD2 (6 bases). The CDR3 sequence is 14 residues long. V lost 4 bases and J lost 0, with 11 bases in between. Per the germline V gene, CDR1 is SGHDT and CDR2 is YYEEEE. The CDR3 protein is CASSPGLGSYEQYF. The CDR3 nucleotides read TGTGCCAGCAGCCCGGGACTGGGCTCCTACGAGCAGTACTTC.